The present entry profiles one TCR beta chain with its context. The antigen remains unidentified. These data belong to a study of cytomegalovirus exposure and HLA in healthy donors. Trimming at V came to 0 bases and at J to 7 bases, leaving 6 bases not matched to a gene. Germline V gene lookup returns CDR1 LGHNA and CDR2 YNFKEQ. The length of the CDR3 is 16 residues. Study-wide results and caveats: As immune exposure information, only CMV serostatus was available. Owing to their indistinguishability, certain V segments, notably TRBV6-2 and TRBV6-3, were excluded.

It was with 60 Vbeta and 13 Jbeta primers that the PCR ran. The assay was immunoSEQ multiplex PCR, and TCRdb's table has in-frame clones only and misses some. The sample holds over 100,000 clones; approximately 71% are singletons and the top ten take around 7.7%. The sequencing sample was made of PBMCs. V usage is TRBV4-2 and J usage is TRBJ1-6; 7 bases line up with TRBD1. The sequence was obtained from a man aged 35-49 years in good health and CMV-seronegative. The chain's CDR3 is CASSQEDRELNSPLHF. CDR3 DNA sequence: TGTGCCAGCAGCCAAGAAGACAGGGAATTAAATTCACCCCTCCACTTT.